This entry describes one T cell receptor beta chain. The antigen remains undetermined. This specimen comes from a study of CD8 T cells in ankylosing spondylitis. Study conclusions and caveats: Ankylosing spondylitis blood seemed to carry a telltale TCR beta motif made of under ten highly homologous variants. CD8+ cells made up the disease-linked clones, which were relatively rare in peripheral blood. Significant enrichment of disease-linked clones was reported in matched ankylosing spondylitis synovial fluid.

Trimming took off 6 bases at V and 8 bases at J, with 13 bases between the two ends. The CDR3 loop spans 12 amino acids. As the method for making TCR beta libraries, quantitative 5'-RACE with molecular barcodes was used. TCRdb recomputed calls from the 5' RACE reads with MiXCR, one row per CDR3 protein. The sample lists 200,000 to 250,000 distinct CDR3 sequences; 30% to 40% were seen once. V is TRBV12-3 or TRBV12-4 and J is TRBJ1-2; tentatively, D is TRBD1 (5 bases). This TCR came from a male donor with ankylosing spondylitis or in good health (not recorded which). The sequencing sample was made of blood, either unsorted or a sorted T cell fraction (not recorded which). The CDR3 here is CASSPRQKGYTF. CDR3 in DNA: TGTGCCAGCAGCCCTAGACAGAAAGGCTACACCTTC.